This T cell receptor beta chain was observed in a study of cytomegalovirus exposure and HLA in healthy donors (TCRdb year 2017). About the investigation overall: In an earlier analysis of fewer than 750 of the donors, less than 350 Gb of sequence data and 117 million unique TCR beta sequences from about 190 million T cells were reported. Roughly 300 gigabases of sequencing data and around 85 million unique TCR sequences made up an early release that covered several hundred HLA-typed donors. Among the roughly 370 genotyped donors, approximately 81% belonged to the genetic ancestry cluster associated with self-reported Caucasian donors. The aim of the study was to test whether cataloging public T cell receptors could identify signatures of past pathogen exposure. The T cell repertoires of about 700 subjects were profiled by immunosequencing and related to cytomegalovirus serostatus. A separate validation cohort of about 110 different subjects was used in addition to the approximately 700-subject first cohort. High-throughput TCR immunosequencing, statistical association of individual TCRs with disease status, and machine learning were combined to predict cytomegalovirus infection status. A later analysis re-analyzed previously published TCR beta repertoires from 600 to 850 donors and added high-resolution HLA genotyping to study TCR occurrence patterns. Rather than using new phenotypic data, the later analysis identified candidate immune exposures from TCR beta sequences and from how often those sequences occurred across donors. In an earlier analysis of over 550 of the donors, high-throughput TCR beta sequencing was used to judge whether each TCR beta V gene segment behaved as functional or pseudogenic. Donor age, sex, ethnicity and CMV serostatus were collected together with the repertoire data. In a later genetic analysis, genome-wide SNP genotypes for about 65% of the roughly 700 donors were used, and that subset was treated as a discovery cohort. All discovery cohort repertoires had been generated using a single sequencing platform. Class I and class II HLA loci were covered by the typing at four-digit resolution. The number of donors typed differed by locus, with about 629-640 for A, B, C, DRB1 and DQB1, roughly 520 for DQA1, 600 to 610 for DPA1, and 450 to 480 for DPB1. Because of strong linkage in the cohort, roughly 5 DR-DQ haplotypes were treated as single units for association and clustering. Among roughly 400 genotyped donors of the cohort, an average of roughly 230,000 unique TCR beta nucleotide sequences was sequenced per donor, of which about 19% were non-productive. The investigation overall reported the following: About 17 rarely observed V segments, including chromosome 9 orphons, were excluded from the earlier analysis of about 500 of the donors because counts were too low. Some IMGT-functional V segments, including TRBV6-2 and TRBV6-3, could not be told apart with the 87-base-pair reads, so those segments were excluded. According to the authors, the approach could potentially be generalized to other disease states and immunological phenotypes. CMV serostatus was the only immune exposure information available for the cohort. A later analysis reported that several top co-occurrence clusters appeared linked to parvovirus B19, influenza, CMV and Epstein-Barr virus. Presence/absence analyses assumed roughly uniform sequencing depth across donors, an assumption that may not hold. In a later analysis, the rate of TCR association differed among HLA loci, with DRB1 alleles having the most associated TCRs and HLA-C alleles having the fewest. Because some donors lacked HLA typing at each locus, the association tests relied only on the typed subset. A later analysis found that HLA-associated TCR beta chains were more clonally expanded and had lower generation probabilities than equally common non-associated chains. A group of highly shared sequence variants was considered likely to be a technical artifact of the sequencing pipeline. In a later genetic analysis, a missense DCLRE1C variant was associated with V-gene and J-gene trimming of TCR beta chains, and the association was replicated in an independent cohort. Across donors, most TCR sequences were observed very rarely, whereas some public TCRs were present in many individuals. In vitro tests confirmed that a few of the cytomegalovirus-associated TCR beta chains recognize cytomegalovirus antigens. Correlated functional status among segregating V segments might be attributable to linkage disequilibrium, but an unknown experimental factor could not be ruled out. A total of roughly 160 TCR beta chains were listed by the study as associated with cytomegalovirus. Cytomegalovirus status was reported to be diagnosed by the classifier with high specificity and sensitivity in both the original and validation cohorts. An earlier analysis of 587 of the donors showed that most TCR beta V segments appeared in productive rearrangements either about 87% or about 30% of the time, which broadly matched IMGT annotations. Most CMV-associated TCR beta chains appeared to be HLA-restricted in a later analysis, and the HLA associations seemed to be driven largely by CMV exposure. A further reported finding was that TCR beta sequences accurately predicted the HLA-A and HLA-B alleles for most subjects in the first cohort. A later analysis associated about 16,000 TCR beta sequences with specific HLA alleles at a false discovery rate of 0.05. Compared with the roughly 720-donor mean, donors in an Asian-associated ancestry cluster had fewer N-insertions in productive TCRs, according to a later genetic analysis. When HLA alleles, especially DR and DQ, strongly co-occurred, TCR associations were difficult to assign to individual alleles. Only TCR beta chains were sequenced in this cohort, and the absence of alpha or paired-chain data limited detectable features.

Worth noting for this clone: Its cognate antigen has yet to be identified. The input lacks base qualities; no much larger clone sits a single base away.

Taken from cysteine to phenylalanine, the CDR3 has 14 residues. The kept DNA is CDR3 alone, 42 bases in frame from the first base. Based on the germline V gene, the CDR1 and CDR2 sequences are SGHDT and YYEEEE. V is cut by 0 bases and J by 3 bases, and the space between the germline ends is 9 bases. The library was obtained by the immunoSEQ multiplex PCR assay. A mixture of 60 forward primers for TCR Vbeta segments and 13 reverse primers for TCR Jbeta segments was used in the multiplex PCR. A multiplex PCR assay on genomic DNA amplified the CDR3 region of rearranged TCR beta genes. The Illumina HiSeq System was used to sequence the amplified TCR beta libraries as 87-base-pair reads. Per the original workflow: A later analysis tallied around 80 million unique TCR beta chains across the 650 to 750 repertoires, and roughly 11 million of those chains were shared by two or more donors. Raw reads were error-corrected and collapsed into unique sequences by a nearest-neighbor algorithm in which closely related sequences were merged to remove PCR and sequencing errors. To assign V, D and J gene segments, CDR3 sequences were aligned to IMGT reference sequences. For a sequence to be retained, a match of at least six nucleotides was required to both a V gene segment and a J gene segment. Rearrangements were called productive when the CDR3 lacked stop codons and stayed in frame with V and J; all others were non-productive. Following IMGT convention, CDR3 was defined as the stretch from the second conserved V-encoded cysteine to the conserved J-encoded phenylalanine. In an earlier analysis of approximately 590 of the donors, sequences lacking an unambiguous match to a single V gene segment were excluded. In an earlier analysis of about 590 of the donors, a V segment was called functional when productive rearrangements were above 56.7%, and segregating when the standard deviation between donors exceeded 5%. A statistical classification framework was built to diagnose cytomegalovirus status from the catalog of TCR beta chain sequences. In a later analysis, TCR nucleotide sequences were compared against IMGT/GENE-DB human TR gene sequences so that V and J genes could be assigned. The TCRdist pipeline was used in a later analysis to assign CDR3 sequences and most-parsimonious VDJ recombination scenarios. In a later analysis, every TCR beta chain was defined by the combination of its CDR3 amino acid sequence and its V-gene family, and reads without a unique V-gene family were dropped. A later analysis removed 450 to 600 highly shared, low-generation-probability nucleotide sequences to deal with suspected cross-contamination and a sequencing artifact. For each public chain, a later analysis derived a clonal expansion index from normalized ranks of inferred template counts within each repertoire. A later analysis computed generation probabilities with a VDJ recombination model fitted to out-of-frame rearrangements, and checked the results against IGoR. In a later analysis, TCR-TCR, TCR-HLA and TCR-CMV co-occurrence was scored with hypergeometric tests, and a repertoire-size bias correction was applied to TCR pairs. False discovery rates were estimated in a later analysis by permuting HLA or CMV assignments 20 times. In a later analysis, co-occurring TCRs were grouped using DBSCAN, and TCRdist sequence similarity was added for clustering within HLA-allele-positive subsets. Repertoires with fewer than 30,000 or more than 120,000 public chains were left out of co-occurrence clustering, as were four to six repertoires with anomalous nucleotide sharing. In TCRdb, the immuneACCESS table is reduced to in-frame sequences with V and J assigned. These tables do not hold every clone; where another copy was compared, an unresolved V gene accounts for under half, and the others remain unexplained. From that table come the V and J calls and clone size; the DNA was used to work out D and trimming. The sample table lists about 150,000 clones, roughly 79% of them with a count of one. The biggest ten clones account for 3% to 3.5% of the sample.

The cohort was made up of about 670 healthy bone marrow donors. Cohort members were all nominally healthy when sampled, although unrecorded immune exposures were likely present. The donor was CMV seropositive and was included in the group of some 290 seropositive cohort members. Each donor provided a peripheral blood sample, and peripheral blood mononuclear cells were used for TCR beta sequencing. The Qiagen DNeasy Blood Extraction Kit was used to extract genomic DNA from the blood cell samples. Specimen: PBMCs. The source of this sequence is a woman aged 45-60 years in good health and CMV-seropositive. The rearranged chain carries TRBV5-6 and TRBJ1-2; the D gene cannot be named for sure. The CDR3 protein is CASSLGGADYGYTF. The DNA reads TGTGCCAGCAGCTTGGGAGGAGCGGACTATGGCTACACCTTC.